The 3 T cell receptor beta chains presented below share a single source sample, sequenced in a study of T cell repertoires in cytomegalovirus infection. Antigens of these TCRs are unknown. MiXCR, applied by TCRdb to the reads, yields one record per CDR3 protein. Of a few hundred thousand distinct CDR3 sequences in the sample, around two fifths were seen once. Source: cultured PBMCs, taken from culture after CMV antigen stimulation. The receptors were gathered from a human donor in good health (CMV status not recorded). Some clones in this sample may be carry-over from other donors' samples.

The chain links TRBV7-6 to TRBJ2-1; TRBD2 aligns across 8 bases. The CDR3 consists of 12 residues. V gave up 1 base and J gave up 13 bases; unmatched junction bases: 3. Germline V gene lookup returns CDR1 SGHVS and CDR2 FNYEAQ. In DNA, the CDR3 is TGTGCCAGCAGCTTAGGACGGGAGGGACAGTTCTTC. Its protein is CASSLGREGQFF. Variable domain in full (rest from reference TRBV7-6 and TRBJ2-1): GAGVSQSPRYKVTKRGQDVALRCDPISGHVSLYWYRQALGQGPEFLTYFNYEAQQDKSGLPNDRFSAERPEGSISTLTIQRTEQRDSAMYRCASSLGREGQFFGPGTRLTVL.

The V gene is TRBV19, the J gene TRBJ2-1; tentative D call: TRBD2 (5 bases). Trimming took 6 bases from V and 10 from J, leaving 19 bases between them. The CDR3 loop spans 14 amino acids. Germline V gene lookup returns CDR1 LNHDA and CDR2 SQIVND (reference sequence). In DNA form, the CDR3 reads TGTGCCAGTAGCTGGGAGCGGAACGTGAGGGAGCAGTTCTTC. This sequence encodes CASSWERNVREQFF.

This clonotype was counted only a few times. This chain joins TRBV2 and TRBJ1-2; possibly TRBD1 for D (6 bases). This CDR3 spans 13 amino acids. CDR1 and CDR2 from the germline V gene are SNHLY and FYNNEI. With 4 bases removed from V and 8 bases from J, the gap between germline ends came to 14 bases. The CDR3 DNA is TGTGCCAGCAGTGCGGGACACACGGGCGGCTACACCTTC. It specifies CASSAGHTGGYTF.